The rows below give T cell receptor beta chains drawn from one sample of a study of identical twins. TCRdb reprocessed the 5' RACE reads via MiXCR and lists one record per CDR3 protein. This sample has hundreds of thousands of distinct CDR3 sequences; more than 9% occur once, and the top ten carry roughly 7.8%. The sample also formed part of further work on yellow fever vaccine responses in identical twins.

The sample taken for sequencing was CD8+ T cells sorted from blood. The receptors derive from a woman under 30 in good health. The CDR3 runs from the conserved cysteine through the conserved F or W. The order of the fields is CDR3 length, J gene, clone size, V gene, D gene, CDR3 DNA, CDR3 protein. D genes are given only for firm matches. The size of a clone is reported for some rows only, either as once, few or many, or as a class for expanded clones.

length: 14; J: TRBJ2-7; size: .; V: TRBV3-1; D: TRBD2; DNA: TGTGCCAGCAGCCAAGCGGGACTAGCATCCGAGCAGTACTTC; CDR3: CASSQAGLASEQYF
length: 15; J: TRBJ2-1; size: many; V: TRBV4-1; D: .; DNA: TGCGCCAGCAGCCCCGGGGCGATCCCCTACAATGAGCAGTTCTTC; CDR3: CASSPGAIPYNEQFF
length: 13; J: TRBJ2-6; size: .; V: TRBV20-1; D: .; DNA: TGCAGTGCTAGCGGATCTGGGGCCAACGTCCTGACTTTC; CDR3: CSASGSGANVLTF
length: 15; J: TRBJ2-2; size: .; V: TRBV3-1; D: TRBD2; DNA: TGTGCCAGCAGCCCTAGCGGGGGGAACACCAGGGAGCTGTTTTTT; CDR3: CASSPSGGNTRELFF
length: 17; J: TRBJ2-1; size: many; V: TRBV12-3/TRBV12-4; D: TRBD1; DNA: TGTGCCAGCAGTTTCCAGACTAGTCCCGGGACAGGGGACGGTGGGTTCTTC; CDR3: CASSFQTSPGTGDGGFF
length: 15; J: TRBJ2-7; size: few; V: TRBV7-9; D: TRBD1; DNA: TGTGCCAGCAGCTCCACAGGGGGTTATACCTACGAGCAGTACTTC; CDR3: CASSSTGGYTYEQYF
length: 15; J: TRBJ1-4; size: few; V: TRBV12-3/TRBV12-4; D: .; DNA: TGTGCCAGCCGGGCCATAACATCTAACCATGAAAAACTGTTTTTT; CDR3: CASRAITSNHEKLFF
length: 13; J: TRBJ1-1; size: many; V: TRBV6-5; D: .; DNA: TGTGCCAGCAGTTTCGACGGGAACACTGAAGCTTTCTTT; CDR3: CASSFDGNTEAFF
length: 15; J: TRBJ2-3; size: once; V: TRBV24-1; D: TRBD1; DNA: TGTGCCACCAGAACGCCGGGACAGGGAACAGATACGCAGTATTTT; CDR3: CATRTPGQGTDTQYF
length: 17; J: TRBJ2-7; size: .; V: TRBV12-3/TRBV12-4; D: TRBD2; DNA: TGTGCCAGCAGCCTCGGGACTAGCGGGAGTCATATATTGGAGCAGTACTTC; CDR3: CASSLGTSGSHILEQYF
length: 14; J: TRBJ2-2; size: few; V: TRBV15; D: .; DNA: TGTGCCACCAGCAGATCTCGGGGAGCCGGGGAGCTGTTTTTT; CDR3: CATSRSRGAGELFF
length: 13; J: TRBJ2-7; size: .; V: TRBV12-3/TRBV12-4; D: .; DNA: TGTGCCAGCAGTTTGCCGGACTCCTACGAGCAGTACTTC; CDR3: CASSLPDSYEQYF
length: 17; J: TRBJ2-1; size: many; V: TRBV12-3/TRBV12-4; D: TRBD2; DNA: TGTGCCAGCAGTCCCGGACTAGCGGGAAGCTCCTACAATGAGCAGTTCTTC; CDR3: CASSPGLAGSSYNEQFF
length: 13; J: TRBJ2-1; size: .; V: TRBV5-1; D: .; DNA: TGCGCCAGCAGCTTGGGGGCTCGGGATGAGCAGTTCTTC; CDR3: CASSLGARDEQFF
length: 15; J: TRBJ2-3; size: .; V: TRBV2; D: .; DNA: TGTGCCAGCTCCCTCCAAGCGGAGCTCACAGATACGCAGTATTTT; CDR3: CASSLQAELTDTQYF
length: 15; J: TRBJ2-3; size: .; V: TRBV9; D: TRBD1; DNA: TGTGCCAGCAGCGAGACAGGGAAATACATAGATACGCAGTATTTT; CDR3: CASSETGKYIDTQYF
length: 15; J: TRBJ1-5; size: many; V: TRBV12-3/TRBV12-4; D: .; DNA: TGTGCCAGCAGTTTAGAAGGGGACGTAAATCAGCCCCAGCATTTT; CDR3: CASSLEGDVNQPQHF
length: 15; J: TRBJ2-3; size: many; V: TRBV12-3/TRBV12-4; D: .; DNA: TGTGCCAGCAGTTTAGGGTCGGCTAGCACAGATACGCAGTATTTT; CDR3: CASSLGSASTDTQYF
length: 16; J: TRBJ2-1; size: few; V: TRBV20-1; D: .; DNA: TGCAGTGCTAGGAGACTGGGATCCACCCCGTACAATGAGCAGTTCTTC; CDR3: CSARRLGSTPYNEQFF
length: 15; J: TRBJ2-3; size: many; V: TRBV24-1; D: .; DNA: TGTGCCACCAGTGATTTGGCCGATAGCACAGATACGCAGTATTTT; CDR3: CATSDLADSTDTQYF
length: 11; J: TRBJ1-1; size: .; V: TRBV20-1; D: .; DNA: TGCAGTGCTATTCAGGGTAAAACGGCTTTCTTT; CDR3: CSAIQGKTAFF
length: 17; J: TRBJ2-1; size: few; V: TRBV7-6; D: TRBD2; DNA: TGTGCCAGCAGCTCCCCGCCCAGCGGGAGCTCCTACAATGAGCAGTTCTTC; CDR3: CASSSPPSGSSYNEQFF
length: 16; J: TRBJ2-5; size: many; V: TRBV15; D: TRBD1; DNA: TGTGCCACCAGCAGAGATTTTGACAGGGCCCAAGAGACCCAGTACTTC; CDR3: CATSRDFDRAQETQYF
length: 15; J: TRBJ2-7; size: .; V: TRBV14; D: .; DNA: TGTGCCAGCAGCCAAACGGGGCTAGTAGCCTACGAGCAGTACTTC; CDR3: CASSQTGLVAYEQYF
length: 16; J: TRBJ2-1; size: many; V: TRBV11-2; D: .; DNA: TGTGCCAGCACCACTACCGTCGGCAGGTCCGACAATGAGCAGTTCTTC; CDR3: CASTTTVGRSDNEQFF
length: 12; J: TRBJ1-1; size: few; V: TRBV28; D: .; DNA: TGTGCCAGCAGACAGGACGCGGCTGAAGCTTTCTTT; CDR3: CASRQDAAEAFF
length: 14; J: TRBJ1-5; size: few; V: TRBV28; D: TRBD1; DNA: TGTGCCAGCAGTCCTCGGACAGGGTTTCAGCCCCAGCATTTT; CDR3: CASSPRTGFQPQHF
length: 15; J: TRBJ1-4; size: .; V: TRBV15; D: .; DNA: TGTGCCACCAGCCTAGCCGGGGCCTCTAATGAAAAACTGTTTTTT; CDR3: CATSLAGASNEKLFF
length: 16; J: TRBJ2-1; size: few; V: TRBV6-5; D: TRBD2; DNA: TGTGCCAGCAGTACTAAAGCGGGAGGGAGGAACAATGAGCAGTTCTTC; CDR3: CASSTKAGGRNNEQFF
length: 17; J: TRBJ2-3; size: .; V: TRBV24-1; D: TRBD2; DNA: TGTGCCACCAGTGACCCTCATCTAGCGGGAGGATCGGATACGCAGTATTTT; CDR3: CATSDPHLAGGSDTQYF
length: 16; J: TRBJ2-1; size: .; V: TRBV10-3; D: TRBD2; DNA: TGTGCCATCAGTGACTTCGGGGGGGCTGACTACAATGAGCAGTTCTTC; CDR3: CAISDFGGADYNEQFF
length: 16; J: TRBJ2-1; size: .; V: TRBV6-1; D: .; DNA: TGTGCCAGCAGCCGACGGGACACCCCGTCCTACAATGAGCAGTTCTTC; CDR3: CASSRRDTPSYNEQFF
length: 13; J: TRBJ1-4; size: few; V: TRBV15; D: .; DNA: TGTGCCACCAGCACGCAGTACCATGAAAAACTGTTTTTT; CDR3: CATSTQYHEKLFF
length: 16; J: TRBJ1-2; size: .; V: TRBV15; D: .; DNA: TGTGCCACCAGCAGAGATGAAGGAGGGATTAACTATGGCTACACCTTC; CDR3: CATSRDEGGINYGYTF
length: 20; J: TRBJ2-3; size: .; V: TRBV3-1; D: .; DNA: TGTGCCAGCAGCCAAGAATGGAGAAGGGGGGAACAGAGAGTCACAGATACGCAGTATTTT; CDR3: CASSQEWRRGEQRVTDTQYF
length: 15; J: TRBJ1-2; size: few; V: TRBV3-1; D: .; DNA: TGTGCCAGCAGCCAAGATCAAGCGGACCTCTATGGCTACACCTTC; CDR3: CASSQDQADLYGYTF
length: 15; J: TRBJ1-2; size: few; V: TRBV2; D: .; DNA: TGTGCCAGCAGTGAAGTGCGGGCGCGAGACTATGGCTACACCTTC; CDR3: CASSEVRARDYGYTF